Presented here are 8 T cell receptor beta chains from one specimen sequenced in a study of shared clonotypes between healthy human individuals. Data came from immunoSEQ multiplex PCR; TCRdb stores just in-frame clones and leaves some out. This sample has around 2,000,000 clones; less than 95% occur once, and the top ten carry approximately 1%. Terminally differentiated effector memory CD45RA+ cells were excluded from the naive CD8 cells, which were CD45RO-negative and positively selected for CCR7. Sequencing used naive CD8+ T cells sorted from blood. The receptors here all came from a man aged 18 to 29 in good health.

This chain uses TRBV6-1 with TRBJ1-2; tentatively, D is TRBD1 (6 bases). V was trimmed by 7 bases and J by 6 bases, leaving 18 bases between them. The CDR3 runs to 14 residues. Germline CDR1 reads MNHNS; CDR2 reads SASEGT. The chain's CDR3 is CASITGYEVDGYTF. The CDR3 DNA reads TGTGCCAGCATTACAGGGTATGAGGTCGATGGCTACACCTTC.

This rearrangement joins TRBV5-4 to TRBJ2-1; no firm D call. Trimming took off 1 base at V and 0 bases at J, with 8 bases between the two ends. The V gene's germline CDR1 is SGHNT and CDR2 YYREEE (reference sequence). The CDR3 runs to 15 residues. The CDR3 coding sequence is TGTGCCAGCAGCTTGTTGGCGAACTCCTACAATGAGCAGTTCTTC. Its translation is CASSLLANSYNEQFF.

The chain has TRBV4-1 and TRBJ2-7; D remains unclear. Germline CDR1 and CDR2: MGHRA and YSYEKL. This CDR3 spans 14 amino acids. Trimming removed 0 bases from V and 2 bases from J, with 8 bases in between. The CDR3 loop is CASSQEQLTYEQYF. The CDR3 coding sequence is TGCGCCAGCAGCCAAGAACAACTTACCTACGAGCAGTACTTC.

J is TRBJ2-3 and V is TRBV10-3, with 10 bases fitting TRBD1. Germline CDR1 is ENHRY and CDR2 is SYGVKD. The trim removed 0 bases at V and 4 bases at J, leaving 4 bases unmatched. The CDR3 is made up of 16 amino acids. CDR3 sequence reads: CAISESLGQGADTQYF. CDR3 in DNA: TGTGCCATCAGTGAGTCCCTCGGACAGGGGGCAGATACGCAGTATTTT.

The chain uses TRBV29-1 and TRBJ2-1, with TRBD2 matching 8 bases. J lost 8 bases, V lost 7 bases, and 10 bases had no gene match. The CDR3 runs to 13 residues. The germline V gene has CDR1 SQVTM and CDR2 ANQGSEA. CDR3 bases: TGCAGCGGTGACCGGGAGGGCCAGGATGAGCAGTTCTTC. Protein product: CSGDREGQDEQFF.

The V and J genes are TRBV28 and TRBJ1-6; D not certain. Germline loops: CDR1 MDHEN, CDR2 SYDVKM. This CDR3 is built from 14 residues. Trimming stripped 6 bases from V and 9 bases from J, with 15 bases between. CDR3 amino acids: CASSNRGWGSPLHF. Written as DNA, the CDR3 is TGTGCCAGCAGCAACCGGGGTTGGGGTTCACCCCTCCACTTT.

This clone was observed a single time. Other nucleotide sequences in the sample specify the same CDR3. This chain uses TRBV5-4 with TRBJ2-7, with D possibly matching TRBD2 (5 bases). V lost 4 bases, J lost 2 bases, and 10 bases lay in between. This CDR3 contains 13 residues. Germline assignment: CDR1 SGHNT and CDR2 YYREEE (reference sequence). CDR3 region: CASSLDGTYEQYF. The CDR3 coding sequence is TGTGCCAGCAGCCTGGACGGGACCTACGAGCAGTACTTC.

The J gene is TRBJ2-7, the V gene TRBV27; TRBD2 matches at 7 bases. The germline V gene encodes CDR1 MNHEY and CDR2 SMNVEV (reference sequence). This CDR3 comprises 15 residues. With 5 bases clipped from V and 2 bases from J, the junction kept 9 bases outside the gene matches. DNA for the CDR3: TGTGCCAGCAGTCTAATGCGGGGGAGACCCTACGAGCAGTACTTC. Amino acid sequence: CASSLMRGRPYEQYF.